The entry below describes one T cell receptor (beta chain). Its antigen is currently unknown. The PCR ran on 60 Vbeta and 13 Jbeta primers. Only in-frame clones appear in the TCRdb table, and some are missing; sequencing was by immunoSEQ multiplex PCR. The sample consists of 250,000 or so clones, about 84% of them appearing once. These data are taken from a study of cytomegalovirus exposure and HLA in healthy donors. Findings and caveats of the study: An analysis that came later showed most CMV-associated TCR beta chains appearing HLA-restricted.

Healthy donors of bone marrow made up the group. V dropped 4 bases and J dropped 5; count of bases not matched to a gene: 7. Germline-derived CDR1 and CDR2 are LNHDA and SQIVND (reference sequence). The CDR3 loop spans 16 amino acids. The receptor was isolated from a human donor in good health. The material sequenced was PBMCs. The chain couples TRBV19 to TRBJ2-5; 13 bases are a match to TRBD2. CDR3 sequence: CASSKGTSGILETQYF. As DNA, the CDR3 is TGTGCCAGTAGTAAAGGGACTAGCGGGATCCTGGAGACCCAGTACTTC.